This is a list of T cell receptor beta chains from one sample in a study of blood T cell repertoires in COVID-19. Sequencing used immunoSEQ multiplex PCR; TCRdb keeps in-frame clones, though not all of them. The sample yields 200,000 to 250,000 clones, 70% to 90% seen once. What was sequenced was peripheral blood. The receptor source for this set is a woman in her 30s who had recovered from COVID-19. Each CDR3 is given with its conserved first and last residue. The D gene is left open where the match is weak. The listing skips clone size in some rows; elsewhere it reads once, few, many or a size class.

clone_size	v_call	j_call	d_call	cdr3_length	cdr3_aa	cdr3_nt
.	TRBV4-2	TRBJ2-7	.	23	CASSQDWARTGGGGALNSYEQYF	TGTGCCAGCAGCCAAGATTGGGCTCGAACCGGAGGTGGGGGGGCACTTAACTCCTACGAGCAGTACTTC
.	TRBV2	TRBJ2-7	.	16	CASSESPRGPSHEQYF	TGTGCCAGCAGTGAATCCCCCCGAGGTCCTTCTCACGAGCAGTACTTC
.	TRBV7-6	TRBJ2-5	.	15	CASSLNPGSQETQYF	TGTGCCAGCAGCTTAAACCCCGGGTCCCAAGAGACCCAGTACTTC
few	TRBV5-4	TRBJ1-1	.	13	CASSLSRNTEAFF	TGTGCCAGCAGCTTGTCCCGGAACACTGAAGCTTTCTTT
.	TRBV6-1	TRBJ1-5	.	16	CASSEFLRQSNQPQHF	TGTGCCAGCAGTGAATTTTTGAGACAGAGCAATCAGCCCCAGCATTTT
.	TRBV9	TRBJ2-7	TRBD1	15	CASSPNVGQGVEQYF	TGTGCCAGCTCCCCGAACGTCGGACAGGGTGTGGAGCAGTACTTC
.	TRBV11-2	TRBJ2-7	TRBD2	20	CASSLDSLALAGGQSYEQYF	TGTGCCAGCAGCTTAGATTCGTTGGCACTAGCGGGGGGCCAGTCCTACGAGCAGTACTTC
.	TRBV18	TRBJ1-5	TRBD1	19	CASSPFSKVTGESNQPQHF	TGTGCCAGCTCACCCTTCAGCAAGGTGACAGGGGAGAGCAATCAGCCCCAGCATTTT
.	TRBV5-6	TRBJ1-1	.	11	CASSLGGYAFF	TGTGCCAGCAGCTTGGGAGGGTACGCTTTCTTT
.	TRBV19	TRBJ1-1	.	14	CASRGRSSGGEAFF	TGTGCCAGTAGGGGCAGATCCAGCGGGGGTGAAGCTTTCTTT
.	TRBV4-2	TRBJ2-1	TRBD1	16	CASSQTGQRVHNEQFF	TGTGCCAGCAGCCAAACGGGACAGCGAGTTCACAATGAGCAGTTCTTC
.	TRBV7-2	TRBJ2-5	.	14	CASSLALRPETQYF	TGTGCCAGCAGCTTAGCGCTCAGGCCAGAGACCCAGTACTTC
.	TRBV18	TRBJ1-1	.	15	CASSPRQDLNTEAFF	TGTGCCAGCTCACCGAGACAGGATTTGAACACTGAAGCTTTCTTT
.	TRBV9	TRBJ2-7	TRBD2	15	CASSVAGGESYEQYF	TGTGCCAGCAGCGTAGCGGGGGGGGAATCCTACGAGCAGTACTTC
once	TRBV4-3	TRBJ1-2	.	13	CASSQDMYQGYTF	TGCGCCAGCAGCCAAGATATGTACCAGGGTTACACCTTC
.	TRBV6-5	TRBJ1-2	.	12	CASSYAGKGYTF	TGTGCCAGCAGTTACGCAGGGAAAGGATACACCTTC
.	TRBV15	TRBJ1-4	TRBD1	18	CATSSNRDRGATNEKLFF	TGTGCCACCAGCAGCAACCGGGACAGGGGTGCAACTAATGAAAAACTGTTTTTT
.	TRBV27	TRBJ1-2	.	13	CASSSGFNYGYTF	TGTGCCAGCAGCTCAGGGTTCAACTATGGCTACACCTTC